The 8 T cell receptor beta chains given below trace back to one sample, sequenced in a study of Ad26.COV2.S vaccination and SARS-CoV-2 variants. The treatment here: around 19 received Ad26.COV2.S at low or high dose, single or two shots; about 5 received placebo; per-sample allocation not given. At day 63 after the first vaccine or placebo injection, samples were drawn. The table came from immunoSEQ multiplex PCR; TCRdb's copy has only in-frame clones and leaves some out. The sample lists 410,000 or so clones, about 93% occurring once. The sample was peripheral blood, taken in a trial of Ad26.COV2.S vaccine versus placebo. Receptors were obtained from a person between 18 and 60 years old who received the Ad26.COV2.S COVID-19 vaccine or a placebo.

The V gene is TRBV2, the J gene TRBJ2-5; possible D gene TRBD1, 6 bases. CDR3 length: 15 residues. Trimming shortened V by 4 bases and J by 2 bases, and 14 bases separated the two germline ends. CDR1 SNHLY and CDR2 FYNNEI come from the germline V gene. CDR3 residues: CASSADRLSQETQYF. CDR3 in DNA: TGTGCCAGCAGTGCGGACAGACTATCACAAGAGACCCAGTACTTC. The entire variable domain, with the rest obtained from reference TRBV2 and TRBJ2-5, is as follows: EPEVTQTPSHQVTQMGQEVILRCVPISNHLYFYWYRQILGQKVEFLVSFYNNEISEKSEIFDDQFSVERPDGSNFTLKIRSTKLEDSAMYFCASSADRLSQETQYFGPGTRLLVL.

The chain uses TRBV30 and TRBJ2-1, with 11 bases fitting TRBD2. V shed 3 bases, J shed 4 bases, and the junction held 5 bases outside the gene matches. Germline values: CDR1 GTSNPN, CDR2 SVGIG (reference sequence). The CDR3 runs 15 residues. As DNA, the CDR3 is TGTGCCTGGAGGGAACTAGCGGGGGATTACAATGAGCAGTTCTTC. Amino acid sequence: CAWRELAGDYNEQFF.

This chain links TRBV3-1 (or the pseudogene TRBV3-2) with TRBJ2-1; D is undetermined. The ends were cut back, 0 bases at V and 15 bases at J, with 15 bases in the middle. This CDR3 has 13 residues. From germline, CDR1 is LGHDT and CDR2 YNNKEL (reference sequence). Here the CDR3 DNA reads TGTGCCAGCAGCCAAGATCTTGTAGGAATAGGGTTCTTC. It is translated as CASSQDLVGIGFF.

CDR3 amino acids: CASIETGRNGYTF. CDR3 coding DNA: TGTGCCAGCATAGAGACAGGGAGAAACGGCTACACCTTC. V is TRBV2 and J is TRBJ1-2, with 7 positions matching TRBD1. J gave up 8 bases and V 7 bases, and 10 bases lay outside the gene matches. The CDR3 has 13 residues. Per germline, CDR1 SNHLY and CDR2 FYNNEI. Filled out from reference TRBV2 and TRBJ1-2, the complete variable domain reads EPEVTQTPSHQVTQMGQEVILRCVPISNHLYFYWYRQILGQKVEFLVSFYNNEISEKSEIFDDQFSVERPDGSNFTLKIRSTKLEDSAMYFCASIETGRNGYTFGSGTRLTVV.

The chain combines TRBV30 with TRBJ2-1, with 9 bases lining up with TRBD2. The CDR3 is 14 residues long. V trimming: 5 bases; J trimming: 5 bases; junction bases outside the gene matches: 7. Germline lookup yields CDR1 GTSNPN and CDR2 SVGIG (reference sequence). The CDR3 sequence is CAWELAGPNNEQFF. CDR3 nucleotides: TGTGCCTGGGAGCTAGCGGGACCAAACAATGAGCAGTTCTTC. Full variable domain (missing parts from reference TRBV30 and TRBJ2-1): SQTIHQWPATLVQPVGSPLSLECTVEGTSNPNLYWYRQAAGRGLQLLFYSVGIGQISSEVPQNLSASRPQDRQFILSSKKLLLSDSGFYLCAWELAGPNNEQFFGPGTRLTVL.

This clone was seen only once. The chain couples TRBV19 to TRBJ2-5, with 8 bases matching TRBD2. This CDR3 comprises 16 residues. Trimming at V came to 4 bases and at J to 2 bases, leaving 9 bases not matched to a gene. Germline loops: CDR1 LNHDA, CDR2 SQIVND (reference sequence). The CDR3: CASSRGAGTSQETQYF. In DNA, the CDR3 is TGTGCCAGTAGTAGGGGGGCCGGGACTAGTCAAGAGACCCAGTACTTC. Full variable domain (outside the CDR3, taken from reference TRBV19 and TRBJ2-5): DGGITQSPKYLFRKEGQNVTLSCEQNLNHDAMYWYRQDPGQGLRLIYYSQIVNDFQKGDIAEGYSVSREKKESFPLTVTSAQKNPTAFYLCASSRGAGTSQETQYFGPGTRLLVL.

The V and J genes are TRBV27 and TRBJ2-3, with a weak D call TRBD2 (6 bases). Germline CDR1 is MNHEY and CDR2 is SMNVEV (reference sequence). This CDR3 region has 16 residues. Deletions cut 2 bases from V and 0 bases from J, with 12 bases between. The CDR3 protein is CASSLRGGTSTDTQYF. The CDR3 DNA reads as TGTGCCAGCAGTTTAAGGGGCGGGACTAGCACAGATACGCAGTATTTT.

The chain combines TRBV7-8 with TRBJ2-7, with 8 bases lining up with TRBD2. This CDR3 comprises 16 residues. In germline, CDR1 is SGHVS, CDR2 FQNEAQ. The ends lost 6 bases at V and 5 bases at J; junction bases unmatched: 15. Written as DNA, the CDR3 is TGTGCCAGCAGTTCCATGCACCCCGGGGGGGTGGACGAGCAGTACTTC. Translated, it gives CASSSMHPGGVDEQYF.